Listed below are T cell receptor beta chains from one sample, sequenced in a study of cytomegalovirus exposure and HLA in healthy donors. The protocol was immunoSEQ multiplex PCR, while the TCRdb copy is restricted to in-frame clones and leaves out a portion. There are fewer than 200,000 clones in the sample; 79% occur only once, and 2.1% lies in the top ten. The sequenced material came from PBMCs. Receptors originate from a middle-aged man in good health and CMV-seronegative. CDR3s include the opening cysteine and the closing phenylalanine or tryptophan. The order of the fields is D gene, clone size, J gene, V gene, CDR3 DNA, CDR3 protein. A D gene is named only where the DNA matches it firmly. Size is stated for part of the rows, as once, few or many counts, or as a class when the clone is expanded.

NA,NA,TRBJ2-1,TRBV11-3,TGTGCCAGCAGCTTAGGGACCAGCGGGCCACAGTTCTTC,CASSLGTSGPQFF
NA,NA,TRBJ2-1,TRBV11-2,TGTGCCAGCGGCCCCACCGGGGTCAATGAGCAGTTCTTC,CASGPTGVNEQFF
NA,NA,TRBJ2-5,TRBV27,TGTGCCAGCAGTTTCGGAGGGACAGAAAAAGAGACCCAGTACTTC,CASSFGGTEKETQYF
TRBD1,NA,TRBJ2-2,TRBV7-7,TGTGCTAGCAGCGCGTCGACAGGGGATTTACACGGGGAGCTGTTTTTT,CASSASTGDLHGELFF
NA,NA,TRBJ1-2,TRBV5-1,TGCGCCAGCAGCTTGGGACTTACAAGGGGTTTCTATGGCTACACCTTC,CASSLGLTRGFYGYTF
NA,NA,TRBJ1-5,TRBV6-1,TGTGCCACCCTGATGGGGCGGAGGGATCAGCCCCAGCATTTT,CATLMGRRDQPQHF
TRBD1,NA,TRBJ2-7,TRBV29-1,TGCAGCTTCAAGACAGGGGGACACTACGAGCAGTACTTC,CSFKTGGHYEQYF
TRBD1,few,TRBJ1-2,TRBV6-5,TGTGCCAGCAGAATACAGGGGGCAAGCGGCTACACCTTC,CASRIQGASGYTF
NA,NA,TRBJ2-7,TRBV11-2,TGTGCCAGCAGCTTAGTTCCAACTTGGGCGGCTGGGGGCGAGCAGTACTTC,CASSLVPTWAAGGEQYF
TRBD1,NA,TRBJ2-7,TRBV5-1,TGCGCCAGCAGCTTGGAGTTAATGGGACAGGCCTACGAGCAGTACTTC,CASSLELMGQAYEQYF
NA,NA,TRBJ2-5,TRBV15,TGTGCCACCAGCAGGCAGGGGTCCATTCAAGAGACCCAGTACTTC,CATSRQGSIQETQYF
NA,NA,TRBJ1-4,TRBV7-9,TGTTCCAGCAGCTTAAGGCTAGGGGTAACTAATGAAAAACTGTTTTTT,CSSSLRLGVTNEKLFF
NA,few,TRBJ2-5,TRBV12-5,TGTGCTAGTGGCCCAGGGAAATCGGGAGAGACCCAGTACTTC,CASGPGKSGETQYF
TRBD1,NA,TRBJ2-7,TRBV28,TGTGCCAGTATCCAGGGGGCGGGAGAGCAGTACTTC,CASIQGAGEQYF
TRBD2,NA,TRBJ2-1,TRBV19,TGTGCCAGTAGTGCAACCCTAGCGGGAAATGAGCAGTTCTTC,CASSATLAGNEQFF
TRBD1,once,TRBJ1-5,TRBV15,TGTGCCACCAGTCTACAGGGGCGAGGGGATCAGCCCCAGCATTTT,CATSLQGRGDQPQHF
NA,NA,TRBJ2-3,TRBV7-2,TGTGCCAGCAGCTTAGGAGGCACAGATACGCAGTATTTT,CASSLGGTDTQYF
NA,NA,TRBJ2-6,TRBV28,TGTGCCAGCAGACGCGTCCCTGCCCGCTCTGGGGCCAACGTCCTGACTTTC,CASRRVPARSGANVLTF
NA,NA,TRBJ2-5,TRBV5-1,TGCGCCAGCAGCTTTAGAGAGACCCAGTACTTC,CASSFRETQYF
TRBD2,NA,TRBJ2-1,TRBV11-2,TGTGCCAGCACCCGAGGGACTAGCTCCTACAATGAGCAGTTCTTC,CASTRGTSSYNEQFF
TRBD2,once,TRBJ2-5,TRBV7-9,TGTGCCAGCAGACGCCTTGCGGGAGGACAAGAGACCCAGTACTTC,CASRRLAGGQETQYF
NA,NA,TRBJ1-4,TRBV19,TGTGCCAGTAGTAAAATTAGTAGGAGAGAGAATGAAAAACTGTTTTTT,CASSKISRRENEKLFF
NA,NA,TRBJ2-5,TRBV5-1,TGCGCCAGCAGCGCGAGACTAGGGATGGAGACCCAGTACTTC,CASSARLGMETQYF
NA,NA,TRBJ2-1,TRBV2,TGTGCCAGCAGCCCCACCAACGGGAATGAGCAGTTCTTC,CASSPTNGNEQFF
TRBD1,NA,TRBJ1-2,TRBV18,TGTGCCAGCTCACGGGACAGGGGATCTGATGGCTACACCTTC,CASSRDRGSDGYTF
NA,NA,TRBJ2-7,TRBV18,TGTGCCAGCTCACCCAGTCAGGGGCCCTACGAGCAGTACTTC,CASSPSQGPYEQYF
NA,NA,TRBJ2-7,TRBV7-9,TGTTCCAGCAGACGACAGGACTCCTACGAGCAGTACTTC,CSSRRQDSYEQYF
NA,NA,TRBJ2-7,TRBV5-4,TGTGCCAGCAGCGCCCGGCGGGGTAGCGGTGCCTACGAGCAGTACTTC,CASSARRGSGAYEQYF